These 6 T cell receptor beta chains originate from one sample sequenced in a study of blood T cell repertoires in COVID-19. Method: immunoSEQ multiplex PCR; TCRdb's copy keeps in-frame clones and lacks some. Of a few hundred thousand clones in the sample, around nine tenths were seen once. The sequencing sample was made of peripheral blood. The origin of the receptors is a woman aged 60 to 75 with acute or convalescent COVID-19.

This chain connects TRBV5-1 to TRBJ2-5, with TRBD2 matching 8 bases. The CDR3 contains 16 residues. Germline CDR1 SGHRS, CDR2 YFSETQ. The junction had 9 bases not matched to a gene; V was cut back by 3 bases and J by 2 bases. CDR3 coding DNA: TGCGCCAGCAGCTCCCTTTCAGCGGGGGTGCAAGAGACCCAGTACTTC. Residues: CASSSLSAGVQETQYF.

The chain has TRBV4-3 and TRBJ1-2, with TRBD1 matching 7 bases. Losses at the gene ends were 5 bases for V and 8 bases for J; bases not matched to a gene: 11. The germline V gene has CDR1 LGHNA and CDR2 YSLEER. CDR3 length equals 14 residues. CDR3 protein: CASSADRPGAGYTF. CDR3 sequence (DNA): TGCGCCAGCAGCGCGGACAGGCCTGGGGCGGGCTACACCTTC.

This chain connects TRBV6-6 to TRBJ1-1; the match to TRBD1 covers 7 bases. Germline values: CDR1 MNHNY, CDR2 SVGAGI (reference sequence). CDR3 size: 15 residues. J gave up 3 bases and V 2 bases, and 6 bases lay outside the gene matches. CDR3 region: CASSYVTGPDTEAFF. CDR3 in DNA: TGTGCCAGCAGTTACGTGACAGGGCCGGACACTGAAGCTTTCTTT.

The chain links TRBV6-5 to TRBJ1-5; 8 bases agree with TRBD1. The J segment lost 0 bases and the V segment lost 9 bases, leaving 4 bases of the junction unmatched. CDR3 length: 14 amino acids. Germline CDR1 MNHEY, CDR2 SVGAGI. CDR3 amino acids: CASRQGHSNQPQHF. The CDR3 DNA sequence: TGTGCCAGTAGACAGGGGCATAGCAATCAGCCCCAGCATTTT.

The V gene is TRBV27, the J gene TRBJ1-3; 7 bases agree with TRBD1. The length of the CDR3 is 14 residues. V was clipped by 8 bases and J by 0 bases; unmatched bases: 4. Germline loops: CDR1 MNHEY, CDR2 SMNVEV (reference sequence). The CDR3 DNA reads TGTGCCAGCCGGACAGGAGACTCTGGAAACACCATATATTTT. Its protein is CASRTGDSGNTIYF.

The chain is built from TRBV7-8 and TRBJ1-1, with D possibly matching TRBD1 (5 bases). The CDR3 length is 16 residues. Looked up from germline, CDR1 is SGHVS and CDR2 is FQNEAQ. V was cut by 0 bases and J by 1 base, with 12 bases left in between. The CDR3 is CASSLAGALENTEAFF. Here the CDR3 DNA reads TGTGCCAGCAGCTTAGCTGGGGCACTTGAGAACACTGAAGCTTTCTTT.